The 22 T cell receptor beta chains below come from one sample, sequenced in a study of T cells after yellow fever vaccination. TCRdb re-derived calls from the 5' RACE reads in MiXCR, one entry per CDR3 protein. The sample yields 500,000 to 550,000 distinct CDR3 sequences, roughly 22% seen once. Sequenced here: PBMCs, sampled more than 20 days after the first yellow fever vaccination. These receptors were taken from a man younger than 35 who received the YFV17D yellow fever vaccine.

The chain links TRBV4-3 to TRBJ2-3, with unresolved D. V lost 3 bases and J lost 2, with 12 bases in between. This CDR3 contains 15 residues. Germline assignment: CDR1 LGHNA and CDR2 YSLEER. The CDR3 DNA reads TGCGCCAGCAGCCAGGGCGGATCTATCACAGATACGCAGTATTTT. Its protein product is CASSQGGSITDTQYF.

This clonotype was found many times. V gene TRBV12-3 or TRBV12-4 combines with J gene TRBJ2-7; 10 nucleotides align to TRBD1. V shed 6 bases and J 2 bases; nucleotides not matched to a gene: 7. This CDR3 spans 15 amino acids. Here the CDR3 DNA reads TGTGCCAGCAGGCCCGGGACAGGGGCGGCCTACGAGCAGTACTTC. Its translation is CASRPGTGAAYEQYF.

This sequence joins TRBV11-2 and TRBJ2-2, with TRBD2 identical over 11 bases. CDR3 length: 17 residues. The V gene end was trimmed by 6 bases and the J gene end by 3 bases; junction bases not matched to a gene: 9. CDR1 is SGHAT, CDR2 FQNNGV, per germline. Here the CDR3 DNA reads TGTGCCAGCAGGCCCCTGGTAGCGGGGGGGCACACCGGGGAGCTGTTTTTT. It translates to CASRPLVAGGHTGELFF.

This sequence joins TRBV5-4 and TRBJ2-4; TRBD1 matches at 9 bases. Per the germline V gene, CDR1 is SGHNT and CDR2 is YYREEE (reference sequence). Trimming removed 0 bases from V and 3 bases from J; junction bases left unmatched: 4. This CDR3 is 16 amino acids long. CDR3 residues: CASSLVGQGGKNIQYF. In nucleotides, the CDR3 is TGTGCCAGCAGCTTGGTGGGACAGGGCGGCAAAAACATTCAGTACTTC.

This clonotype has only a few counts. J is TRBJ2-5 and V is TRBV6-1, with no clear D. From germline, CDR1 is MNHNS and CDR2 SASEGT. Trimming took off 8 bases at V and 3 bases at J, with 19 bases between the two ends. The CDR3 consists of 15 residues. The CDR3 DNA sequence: TGTGCCAGCCTTTATCGTATTAGGGTTGAAGAGACCCAGTACTTC. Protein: CASLYRIRVEETQYF.

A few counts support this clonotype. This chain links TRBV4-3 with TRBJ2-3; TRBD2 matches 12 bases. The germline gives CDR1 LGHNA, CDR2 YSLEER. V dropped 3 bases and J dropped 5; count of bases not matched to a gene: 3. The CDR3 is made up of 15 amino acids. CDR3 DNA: TGCGCCAGCAGCCAGACTAGCGGGGGACAAGATACGCAGTATTTT. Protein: CASSQTSGGQDTQYF.

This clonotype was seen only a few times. The CDR3 here is CASSFRATSYEQYV. The CDR3 DNA sequence: TGTGCCAGCAGCTTCCGGGCGACCTCCTACGAGCAGTACGTC. The chain combines TRBV5-6 with TRBJ2-7; unclear D gene. CDR3 length: 14 residues. Germline V gives CDR1 SGHDT, CDR2 YYEEEE. V was trimmed by 2 bases and J by 0 bases, leaving 9 bases between them.

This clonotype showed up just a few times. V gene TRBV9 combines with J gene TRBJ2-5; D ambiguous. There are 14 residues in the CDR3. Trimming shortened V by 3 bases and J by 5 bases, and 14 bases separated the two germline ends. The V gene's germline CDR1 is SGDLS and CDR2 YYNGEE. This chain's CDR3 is CASSGGPWMETQYF. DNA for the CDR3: TGTGCCAGCAGCGGAGGACCCTGGATGGAGACCCAGTACTTC.

The CDR3 loop is CASAPRQNTGELFF. Here the CDR3 DNA reads TGTGCCAGCGCTCCTAGGCAGAACACCGGGGAGCTGTTTTTT. V and J are TRBV7-8 and TRBJ2-2; D gene uncertain. This CDR3 comprises 14 residues. Per the germline V gene, CDR1 is SGHVS and CDR2 is FQNEAQ. Deletions cut 8 bases from V and 1 base from J, with 11 bases between.

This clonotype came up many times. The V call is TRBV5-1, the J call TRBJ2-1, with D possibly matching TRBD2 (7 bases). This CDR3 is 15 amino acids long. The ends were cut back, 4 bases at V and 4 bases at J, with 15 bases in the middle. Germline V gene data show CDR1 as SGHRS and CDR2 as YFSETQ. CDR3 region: CASSITGGGYNEQFF. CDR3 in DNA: TGCGCCAGCAGCATCACGGGGGGCGGTTACAATGAGCAGTTCTTC.

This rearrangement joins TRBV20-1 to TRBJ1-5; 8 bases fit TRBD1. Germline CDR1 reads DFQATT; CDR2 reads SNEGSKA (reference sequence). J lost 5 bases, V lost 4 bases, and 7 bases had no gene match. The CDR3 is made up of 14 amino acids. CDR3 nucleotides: TGCAGTGCTACCAAAGGACAGGGACATCAGCCCCAGCATTTT. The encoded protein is CSATKGQGHQPQHF.

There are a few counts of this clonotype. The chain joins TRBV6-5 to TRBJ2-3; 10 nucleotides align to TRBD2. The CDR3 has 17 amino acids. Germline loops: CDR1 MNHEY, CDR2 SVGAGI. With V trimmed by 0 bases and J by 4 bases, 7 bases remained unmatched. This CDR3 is CASSYSSGGAWADTQYF. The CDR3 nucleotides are TGTGCCAGCAGTTACTCCAGCGGGGGGGCCTGGGCAGATACGCAGTATTTT.

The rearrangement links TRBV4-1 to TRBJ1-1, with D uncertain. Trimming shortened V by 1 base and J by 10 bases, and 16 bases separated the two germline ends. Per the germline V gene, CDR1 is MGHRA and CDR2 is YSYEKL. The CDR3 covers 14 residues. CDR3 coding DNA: TGCGCCAGCAGCCAAGGGATTACCGGAGGGTCAGCTTTCTTT. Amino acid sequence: CASSQGITGGSAFF.

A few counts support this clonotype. For the CDR3, the DNA is TGCGCCAGCAGCCAAGACTTCTACAATGAGCAGTTCTTC. Translating gives CASSQDFYNEQFF. The chain combines TRBV4-3 with TRBJ2-1; D ambiguous. The CDR3 sequence is 13 residues long. CDR1 is LGHNA and CDR2 is YSLEER in the germline V gene. The V gene lost 0 bases and the J gene lost 3 bases, with 3 bases spanning the gap.

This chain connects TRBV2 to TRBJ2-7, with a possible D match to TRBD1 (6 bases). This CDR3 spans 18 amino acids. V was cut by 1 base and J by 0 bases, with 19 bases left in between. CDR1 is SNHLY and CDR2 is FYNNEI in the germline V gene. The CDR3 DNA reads TGTGCCAGCAGTGAAGGACCAGGACAGTCCTCACCCTCCTACGAGCAGTACTTC. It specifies CASSEGPGQSSPSYEQYF.

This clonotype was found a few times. As DNA, the CDR3 is TGCAGTGCTAGAGCCCTAAGGGGGACGTCCTACAATGAGCAGTTCTTC. This sequence encodes CSARALRGTSYNEQFF. The chain links TRBV20-1 to TRBJ2-1, with D perhaps matching TRBD1 (6 bases). This CDR3 region has 16 residues. The V gene's germline CDR1 is DFQATT and CDR2 SNEGSKA (reference sequence). Trimming stripped 1 base from V and 1 base from J, with 14 bases between.

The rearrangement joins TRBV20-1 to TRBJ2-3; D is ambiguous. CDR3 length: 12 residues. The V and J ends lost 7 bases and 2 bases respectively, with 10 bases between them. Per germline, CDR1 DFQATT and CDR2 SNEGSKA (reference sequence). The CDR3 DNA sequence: TGCAGTGTTAAGGGTTACACAGATACGCAGTATTTT. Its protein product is CSVKGYTDTQYF.

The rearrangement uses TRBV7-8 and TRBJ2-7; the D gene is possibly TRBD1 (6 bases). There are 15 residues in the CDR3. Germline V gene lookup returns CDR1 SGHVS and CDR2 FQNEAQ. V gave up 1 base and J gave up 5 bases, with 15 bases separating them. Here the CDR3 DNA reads TGTGCCAGCAGCTTAGTATTCGGGGCAGGGGACGAGCAGTACTTC. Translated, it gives CASSLVFGAGDEQYF.

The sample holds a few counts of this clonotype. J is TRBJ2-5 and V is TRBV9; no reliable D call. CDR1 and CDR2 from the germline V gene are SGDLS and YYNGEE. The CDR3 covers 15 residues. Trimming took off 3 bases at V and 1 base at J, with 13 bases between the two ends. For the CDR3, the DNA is TGTGCCAGCAGCGGACCCCAGGAGTCCCAAGAGACCCAGTACTTC. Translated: CASSGPQESQETQYF.

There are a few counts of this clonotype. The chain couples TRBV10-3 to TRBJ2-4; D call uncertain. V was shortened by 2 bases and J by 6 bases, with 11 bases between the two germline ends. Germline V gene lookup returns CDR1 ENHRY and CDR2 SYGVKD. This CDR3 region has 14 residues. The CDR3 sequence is CAISETPSGNIQYF. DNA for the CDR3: TGTGCCATCAGTGAGACCCCATCGGGAAACATTCAGTACTTC.

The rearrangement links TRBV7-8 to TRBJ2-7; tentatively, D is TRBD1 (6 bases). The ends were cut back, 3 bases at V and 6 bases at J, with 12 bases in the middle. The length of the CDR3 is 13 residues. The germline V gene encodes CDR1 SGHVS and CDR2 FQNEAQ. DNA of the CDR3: TGTGCCAGCAGCTTTACAGGGACCTCCGAGCAGTACGTC. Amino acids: CASSFTGTSEQYV.

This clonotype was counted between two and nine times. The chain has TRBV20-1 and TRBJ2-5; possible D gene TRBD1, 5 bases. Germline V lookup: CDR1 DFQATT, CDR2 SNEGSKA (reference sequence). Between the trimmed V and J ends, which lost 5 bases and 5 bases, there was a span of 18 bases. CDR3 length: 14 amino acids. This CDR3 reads CSAPQGGAWETQYF. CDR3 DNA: TGCAGTGCTCCGCAGGGCGGCGCGTGGGAGACCCAGTACTTC.